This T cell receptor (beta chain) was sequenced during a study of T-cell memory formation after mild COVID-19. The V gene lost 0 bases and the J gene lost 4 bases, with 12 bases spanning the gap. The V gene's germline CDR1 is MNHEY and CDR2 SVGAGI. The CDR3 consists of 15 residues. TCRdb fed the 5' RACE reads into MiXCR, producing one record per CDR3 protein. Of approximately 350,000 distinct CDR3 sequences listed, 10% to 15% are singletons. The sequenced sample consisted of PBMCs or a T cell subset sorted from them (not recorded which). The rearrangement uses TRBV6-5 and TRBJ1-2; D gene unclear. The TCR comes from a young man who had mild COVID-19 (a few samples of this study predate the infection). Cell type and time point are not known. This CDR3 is CASSYSALVPYGYTF. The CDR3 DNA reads TGTGCCAGCAGTTACTCCGCCCTGGTCCCCTATGGCTACACCTTC.